The source of this T cell receptor (beta chain) is a study of cytomegalovirus exposure and HLA in healthy donors. Regarding the study as a whole: In a later analysis, a missense DCLRE1C variant was linked to TCR beta V- and J-gene trimming. Rare sequences made up most TCRs, while some public TCRs were found in many donors. Associated with cytomegalovirus, according to the listing, were some 150 TCR beta chains.

Healthy bone marrow donors made up the donors. On this clone itself: Antigen specificity is unknown.

This CDR3 contains 13 residues. The V gene lost 6 bases and the J gene lost 2 bases, with 7 bases spanning the gap. Germline V gene sequence: CDR1 SNHLY, CDR2 FYNNEI. PCR was performed using 60 Vbeta and 13 Jbeta primers. Sequenced by immunoSEQ multiplex PCR; TCRdb stores in-frame clones only, minus some. The sample table sets out about 65,000 clones. The sample was PBMCs. This sequence joins TRBV2 and TRBJ2-2, with no clear D. The receptor was derived from a boy younger than 18 in good health and CMV-seronegative. As DNA, the CDR3 is TGTGCCAGCAGATTCACTAACACCGGGGAGCTGTTTTTT. Its protein is CASRFTNTGELFF.